The present entry profiles one T cell receptor (beta chain) with its context. The length of the CDR3 is 13 residues. Between the trimmed V and J ends, which lost 1 base and 3 bases, there was a span of 7 bases. From germline, CDR1 is SGHNT and CDR2 YENEEA. Sequencing was performed with immunoSEQ multiplex PCR; in TCRdb, only in-frame clones are kept and a portion is missing. The profile covers just over 95,000 clones, with over 60% appearing a single time and approximately 6% taken by the ten largest. These data come from a study of glioma-infiltrating T cells after dendritic cell vaccination. This TCR derives from a human donor with glioblastoma. The chain is built from TRBV11-3 and TRBJ2-7; D is unresolved. The material was blood, obtained before dendritic cell vaccination. Here the CDR3 DNA reads TGTGCCAGCAGCTTAGGGCCAGGCTACGAGCAGTACTTC. Translating gives CASSLGPGYEQYF.